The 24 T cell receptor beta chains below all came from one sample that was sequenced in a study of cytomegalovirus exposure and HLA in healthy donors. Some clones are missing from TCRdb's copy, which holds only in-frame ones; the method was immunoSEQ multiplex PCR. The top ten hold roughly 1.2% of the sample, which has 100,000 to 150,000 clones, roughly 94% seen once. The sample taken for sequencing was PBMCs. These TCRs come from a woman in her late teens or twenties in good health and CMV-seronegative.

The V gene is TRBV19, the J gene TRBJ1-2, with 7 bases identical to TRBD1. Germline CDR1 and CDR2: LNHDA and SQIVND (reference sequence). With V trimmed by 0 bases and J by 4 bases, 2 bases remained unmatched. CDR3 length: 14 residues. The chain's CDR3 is CASSIEQGIYGYTF. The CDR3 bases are TGTGCCAGTAGTATAGAACAGGGGATCTATGGCTACACCTTC.

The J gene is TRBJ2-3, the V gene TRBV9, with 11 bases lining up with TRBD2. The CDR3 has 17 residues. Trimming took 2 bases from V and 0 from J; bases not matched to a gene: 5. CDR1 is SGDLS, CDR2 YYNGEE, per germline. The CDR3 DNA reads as TGTGCCAGCAGCGTTACTAGCGGGGGCAGTAGCACAGATACGCAGTATTTT. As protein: CASSVTSGGSSTDTQYF.

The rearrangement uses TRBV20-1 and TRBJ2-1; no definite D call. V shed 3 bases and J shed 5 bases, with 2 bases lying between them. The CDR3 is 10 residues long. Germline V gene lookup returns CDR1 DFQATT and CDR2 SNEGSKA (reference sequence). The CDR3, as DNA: TGCAGTGCTAGCGACAATGAGCAGTTCTTC. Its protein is CSASDNEQFF.

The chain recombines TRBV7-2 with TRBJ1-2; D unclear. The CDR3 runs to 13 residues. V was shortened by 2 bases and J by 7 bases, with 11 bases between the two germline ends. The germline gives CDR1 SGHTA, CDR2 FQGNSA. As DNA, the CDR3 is TGTGCCAGCAGCTTATTAGAAGCGGCTGGCTACACCTTC. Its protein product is CASSLLEAAGYTF.

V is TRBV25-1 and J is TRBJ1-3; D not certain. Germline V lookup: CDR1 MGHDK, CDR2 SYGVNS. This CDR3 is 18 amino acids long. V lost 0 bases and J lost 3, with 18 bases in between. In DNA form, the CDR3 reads TGTGCCAGCAGTGAATATTACCCCGATATACCCAGTGGAAACACCATATATTTT. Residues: CASSEYYPDIPSGNTIYF.

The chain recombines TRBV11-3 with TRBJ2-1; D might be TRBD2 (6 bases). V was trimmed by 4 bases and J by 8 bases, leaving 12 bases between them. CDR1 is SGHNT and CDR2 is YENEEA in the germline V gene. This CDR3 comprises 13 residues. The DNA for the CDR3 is TGTGCCAGCAGCTCGTCCCCGGGAGATGAGCAGTTCTTC. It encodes CASSSSPGDEQFF.

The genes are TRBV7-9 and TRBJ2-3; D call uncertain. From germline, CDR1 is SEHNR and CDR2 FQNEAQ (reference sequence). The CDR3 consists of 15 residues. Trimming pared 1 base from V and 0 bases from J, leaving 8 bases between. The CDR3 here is CASSLEIGSTDTQYF. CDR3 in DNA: TGTGCCAGCAGCTTAGAGATCGGGAGCACAGATACGCAGTATTTT.

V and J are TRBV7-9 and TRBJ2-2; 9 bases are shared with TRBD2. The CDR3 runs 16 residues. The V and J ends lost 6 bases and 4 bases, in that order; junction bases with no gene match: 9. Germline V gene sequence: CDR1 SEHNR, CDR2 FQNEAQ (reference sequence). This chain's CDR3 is CASRHPAGGSTGELFF. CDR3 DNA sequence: TGTGCCAGCAGACACCCCGCGGGGGGGTCCACCGGGGAGCTGTTTTTT.

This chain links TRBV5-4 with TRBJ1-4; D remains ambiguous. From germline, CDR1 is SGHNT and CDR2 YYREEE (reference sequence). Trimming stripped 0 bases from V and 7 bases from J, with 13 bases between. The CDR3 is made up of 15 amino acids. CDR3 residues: CASSLGPLEAEKLFF. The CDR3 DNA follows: TGTGCCAGCAGCTTGGGGCCCTTAGAGGCTGAAAAACTGTTTTTT.

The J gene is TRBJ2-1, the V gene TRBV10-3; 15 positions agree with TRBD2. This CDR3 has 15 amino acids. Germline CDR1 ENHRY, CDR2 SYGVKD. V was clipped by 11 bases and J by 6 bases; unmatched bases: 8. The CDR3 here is CAVRTSGGAGNEQFF. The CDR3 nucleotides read TGTGCCGTACGGACTAGCGGGGGGGCGGGCAATGAGCAGTTCTTC.

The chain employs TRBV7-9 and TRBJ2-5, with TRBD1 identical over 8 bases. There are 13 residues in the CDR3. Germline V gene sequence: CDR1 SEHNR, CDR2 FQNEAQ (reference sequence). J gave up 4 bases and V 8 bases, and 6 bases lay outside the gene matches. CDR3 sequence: CASDRGWGETQYF. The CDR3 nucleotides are TGTGCCAGCGACAGGGGATGGGGAGAGACCCAGTACTTC.

The CDR3 DNA is TGCGCCAGCAGCCAAGATTGGCGGATCTCTGGAAACACCATATATTTT. Translated: CASSQDWRISGNTIYF. This sequence joins TRBV4-1 and TRBJ1-3, with no clear D. The V end lost 0 bases, the J end lost 0 bases, and 9 bases lay between the germline ends. The CDR3 runs to 16 residues. CDR1 and CDR2 from the germline V gene are MGHRA and YSYEKL.

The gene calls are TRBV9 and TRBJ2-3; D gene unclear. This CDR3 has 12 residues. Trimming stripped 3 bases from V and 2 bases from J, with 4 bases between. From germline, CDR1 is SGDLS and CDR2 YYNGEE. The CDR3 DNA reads TGTGCCAGCAGCGGCTACACAGATACGCAGTATTTT. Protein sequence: CASSGYTDTQYF.

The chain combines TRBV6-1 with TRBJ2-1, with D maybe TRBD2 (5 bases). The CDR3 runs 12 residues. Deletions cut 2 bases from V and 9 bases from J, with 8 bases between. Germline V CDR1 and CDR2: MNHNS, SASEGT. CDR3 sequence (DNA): TGTGCCAGCAGTGAACGTCGGGGTGAGCAGTTCTTC. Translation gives CASSERRGEQFF.

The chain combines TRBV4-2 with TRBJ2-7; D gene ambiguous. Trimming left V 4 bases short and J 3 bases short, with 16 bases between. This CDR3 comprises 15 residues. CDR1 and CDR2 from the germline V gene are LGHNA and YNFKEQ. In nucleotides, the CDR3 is TGTGCCAGCAGCCCCGCGGCATGGGTGAACTACGAGCAGTACTTC. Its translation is CASSPAAWVNYEQYF.

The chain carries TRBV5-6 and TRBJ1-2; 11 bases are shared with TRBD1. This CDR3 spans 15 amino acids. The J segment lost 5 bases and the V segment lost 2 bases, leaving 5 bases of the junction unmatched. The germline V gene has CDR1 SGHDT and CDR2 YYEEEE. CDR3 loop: CASSFPDRGPYGYTF. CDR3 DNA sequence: TGTGCCAGCAGCTTCCCGGACAGGGGGCCGTATGGCTACACCTTC.

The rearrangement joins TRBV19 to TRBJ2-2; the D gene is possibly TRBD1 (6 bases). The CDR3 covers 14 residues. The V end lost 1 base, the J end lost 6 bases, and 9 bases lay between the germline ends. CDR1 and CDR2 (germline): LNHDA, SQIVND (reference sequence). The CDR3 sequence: CASSIGGGPGELFF. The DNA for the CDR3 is TGTGCCAGTAGTATAGGAGGGGGACCCGGGGAGCTGTTTTTT.

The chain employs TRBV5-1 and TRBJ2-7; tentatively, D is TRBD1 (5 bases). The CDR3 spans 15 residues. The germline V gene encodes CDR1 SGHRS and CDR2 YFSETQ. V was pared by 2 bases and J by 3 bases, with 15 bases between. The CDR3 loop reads CASSLWAGLDYEQYF. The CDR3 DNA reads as TGCGCCAGCAGCTTATGGGCAGGGCTCGACTACGAGCAGTACTTC.

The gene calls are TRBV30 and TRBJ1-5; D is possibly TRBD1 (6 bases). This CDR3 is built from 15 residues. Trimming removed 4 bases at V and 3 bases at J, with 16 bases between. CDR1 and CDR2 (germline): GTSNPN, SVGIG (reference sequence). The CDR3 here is CAWNQRPGVNQPQHF. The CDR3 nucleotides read TGTGCCTGGAATCAACGCCCAGGGGTCAATCAGCCCCAGCATTTT.

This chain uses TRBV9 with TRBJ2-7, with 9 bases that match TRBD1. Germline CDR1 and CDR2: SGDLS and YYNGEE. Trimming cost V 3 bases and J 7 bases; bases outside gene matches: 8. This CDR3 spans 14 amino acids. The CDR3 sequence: CASSAQGAPTEQYF. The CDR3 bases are TGTGCCAGCAGCGCACAGGGGGCTCCCACAGAGCAGTACTTC.

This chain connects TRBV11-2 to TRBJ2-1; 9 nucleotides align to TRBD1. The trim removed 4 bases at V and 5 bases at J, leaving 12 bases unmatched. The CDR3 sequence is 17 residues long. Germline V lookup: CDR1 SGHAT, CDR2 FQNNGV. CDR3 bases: TGTGCCAGCAGCTATCCAAGGACAGGGGAAGCGGACAATGAGCAGTTCTTC. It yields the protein CASSYPRTGEADNEQFF.

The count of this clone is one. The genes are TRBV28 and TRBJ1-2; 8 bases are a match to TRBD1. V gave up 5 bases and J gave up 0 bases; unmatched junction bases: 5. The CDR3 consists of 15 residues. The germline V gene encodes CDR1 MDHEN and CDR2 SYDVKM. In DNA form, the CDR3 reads TGTGCCAGCAGTCTCGGACAGGGAGCTAACTATGGCTACACCTTC. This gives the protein CASSLGQGANYGYTF.

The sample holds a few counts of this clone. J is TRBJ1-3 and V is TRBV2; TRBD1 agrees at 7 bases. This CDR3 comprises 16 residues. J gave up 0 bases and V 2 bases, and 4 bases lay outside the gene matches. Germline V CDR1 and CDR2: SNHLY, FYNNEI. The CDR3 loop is CASSELGGYSGNTIYF. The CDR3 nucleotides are TGTGCCAGCAGTGAATTAGGGGGCTACTCTGGAAACACCATATATTTT.

The CDR3 loop is CASRRLAGAFNEQFF. The CDR3 DNA reads as TGTGCCAGCAGGCGACTAGCGGGGGCCTTCAATGAGCAGTTCTTC. The chain recombines TRBV6-5 with TRBJ2-1, with TRBD2 matching over 12 bases. CDR3 length equals 15 residues. Unmatched junction bases numbered 6, after V lost 6 bases and J lost 6 bases. CDR1 is MNHEY, CDR2 SVGAGI, per germline.